What follows describes a single T cell receptor beta chain. Its antigen target is currently unknown. Base qualities are not recorded, but no much larger clone differs from it by a single base. To identify antigen-specific CD4+ T cell clonotypes by their expansion, the ViraFEST assay first stimulated PBMC with viral peptide pools and then applied TCR sequencing. After around ten days of culture, CD4+ T cells were isolated with the EasySep CD4+ T cell isolation kit. Convalescent patients had PCR-confirmed SARS-CoV-2 infection between March and December 2020, before Alpha, Beta and Delta variants emerged in the United States. Roughly 1.9 million PBMC per well were cultured with about 9.6 ug/ml peptides in IMDM containing 5% human AB serum, about 10 IU/ml IL-2 and gentamicin. Half of the culture medium was replaced with fresh IL-2-containing medium on days 3 and 7. Each peptide stimulation condition was cultured in triplicate wells unless otherwise noted. Using Ficoll-Paque Plus gradient centrifugation, PBMC were separated from whole blood and then either used fresh or cryopreserved at -140C. The overlapping peptide pools covered the spike proteins of SARS-CoV-2 and of the common cold coronaviruses HCoV-NL63, HCoV-OC43 and HCoV-229E. The QIAamp micro DNA kit was used to extract genomic DNA from the cultured CD4+ T cells.

The sample originates from a study of vaccination effects on CD4 cells after COVID-19 (dated by TCRdb to between 2021 and 2024). As for the study more broadly: Each participant received two doses of an mRNA SARS-CoV-2 vaccine, either BNT162b2 or mRNA-1273. In a couple of convalescent patients, pre-vaccine samples were collected 16 days and one week ahead of the first dose, 142 and 148 days after COVID-19 diagnosis. SARS-CoV-2 spike-specific CD4+ TCR repertoires from before and after mRNA vaccination were compared in COVID-19 convalescent patients and in infection-naive vaccine recipients. The full study included some 10 COVID-19 convalescent patients and several SARS-CoV-2-naive healthy vaccine recipients. Cultures from other donors in the study were sequenced with the Oncomine TCR Beta short-read assay on an Illumina iSeq 100. Study-level results and caveats: For convalescent patients, new clones induced by the vaccine made up most of the post-vaccine spike-reactive repertoire, and these new clones were largely distinct from the clones induced by infection. Both infection-induced and vaccine-induced clones contracted markedly at late post-vaccination timepoints, which is consistent with waning T cell responses. Limitations of the study were the small number of convalescent patients and the absence of early post-infection timepoints.

The CDR3 spans 12 residues, from the cysteine through the phenylalanine. Just CDR3 DNA is preserved here, 36 bases in frame from base 1. V is reduced by 2 bases and J by 4 bases, leaving a spacing of 6 bases between them. Libraries were built with the immunoSEQ multiplex PCR assay. DNA from the cultured, isolated CD4+ T cells was subjected to TCR beta CDR3 sequencing. Concerning the study's data processing: The analysis removed non-productive TCR sequences, trimmed reads to the CDR3 region, and retained only CDR3s that were 7 or more amino acids long. The MANAFEST web app was used to identify antigen-specific clonotypes by comparing expansion in peptide wells with expansion in reference cultures. Positive clones required FDR<0.05 expansion versus reference and all other wells, odds ratio above 5, and frequency above 0.1% in two replicate wells. Cross-reactive clonotypes were defined as significantly expanded in SARS-CoV-2 spike wells and in at least one common cold coronavirus spike condition. Levenshtein distance calculated with the stringdist R package was used to assess CDR3 similarity, and unrooted trees were constructed with ape in R 3.6.1. This is the immuneACCESS table as TCRdb keeps it, with only in-frame sequences that have V and J called. A part of the clones is gone; compared with another copy, unresolved V genes explain less than half, and the rest is unexplained. For V, J and clone size, that table is used; D and trimming come from the DNA. This sample comprises more than 20,000 clones, 77% of them detected only once. The ten most abundant clones make up 15% to 20% of the sample.

The TCR was taken from a human donor who had a prior SARS-CoV-2 infection. The input for sequencing was CD4+ T cells from PBMCs cultured with HCoV-NL63 spike peptides, taken before COVID-19 vaccination. Sample cell subset or site, as interpreted from the label and publication: HCoV-NL63 spike overlapping peptide pool stimulation. The chain uses TRBV12-3 or TRBV12-4 and TRBJ2-7, and perhaps TRBD1 as D gene, on 5 matching bases. The sequenced DNA: TGTGCCAGCAGTTTAAGGGGTTACGAGCAGTACTTC. It translates to CASSLRGYEQYF.